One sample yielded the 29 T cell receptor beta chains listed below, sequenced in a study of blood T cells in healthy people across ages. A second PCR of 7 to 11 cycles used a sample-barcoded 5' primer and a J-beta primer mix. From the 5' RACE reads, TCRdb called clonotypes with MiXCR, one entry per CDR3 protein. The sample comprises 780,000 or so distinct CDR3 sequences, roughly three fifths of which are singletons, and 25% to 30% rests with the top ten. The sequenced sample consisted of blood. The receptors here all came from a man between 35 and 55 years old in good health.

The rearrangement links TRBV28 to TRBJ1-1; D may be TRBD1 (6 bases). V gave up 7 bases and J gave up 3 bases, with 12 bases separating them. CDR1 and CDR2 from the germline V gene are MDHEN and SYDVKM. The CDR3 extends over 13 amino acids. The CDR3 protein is CASTGGRDTEAFF. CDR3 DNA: TGTGCCAGCACGGGGGGCAGGGACACTGAAGCTTTCTTT.

The CDR3 is CASSLRKNEQFF. CDR3 DNA sequence: TGTGCCAGCAGCTTGAGGAAAAATGAGCAGTTCTTC. This chain joins TRBV7-2 and TRBJ2-1; D remains unclear. This CDR3 is built from 12 residues. The V end was cut by 3 bases, the J end by 7 bases, with 7 bases between. Looked up from germline, CDR1 is SGHTA and CDR2 is FQGNSA. Full variable domain (outside the CDR3, taken from reference TRBV7-2 and TRBJ2-1): GAGVSQSPSNKVTEKGKDVELRCDPISGHTALYWYRQSLGQGLEFLIYFQGNSAPDKSGLPSDRFSAERTGGSVSTLTIQRTQQEDSAVYLCASSLRKNEQFFGPGTRLTVL.

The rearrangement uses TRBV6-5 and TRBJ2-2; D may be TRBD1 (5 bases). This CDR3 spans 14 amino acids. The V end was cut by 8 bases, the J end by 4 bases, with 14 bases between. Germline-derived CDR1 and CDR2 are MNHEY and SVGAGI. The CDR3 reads CASRSGQATGELFF. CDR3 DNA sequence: TGTGCCAGCCGAAGTGGACAAGCCACCGGGGAGCTGTTTTTT.

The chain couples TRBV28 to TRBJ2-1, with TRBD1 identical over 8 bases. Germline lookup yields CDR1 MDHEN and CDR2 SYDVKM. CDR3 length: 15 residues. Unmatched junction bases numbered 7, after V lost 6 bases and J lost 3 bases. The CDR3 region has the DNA TGTGCCAGCAGGGAGACAGGGGCCCTCTACAATGAGCAGTTCTTC. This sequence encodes CASRETGALYNEQFF. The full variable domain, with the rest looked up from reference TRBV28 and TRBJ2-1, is DVKVTQSSRYLVKRTGEKVFLECVQDMDHENMFWYRQDPGLGLRLIYFSYDVKMKEKGDIPEGYSVSREKKERFSLILESASTNQTSMYLCASRETGALYNEQFFGPGTRLTVL.

CDR3 DNA sequence: TGTGCCAGCAGCTTGGGACAGGGGGGAGCAACCGGCACAGATACGCAGTATTTT. Translation gives CASSLGQGGATGTDTQYF. V usage is TRBV5-5 and J usage is TRBJ2-3; 9 bases match TRBD1. CDR1 SGHKS and CDR2 YYEKEE come from the germline V gene (reference sequence). V was clipped by 0 bases and J by 1 base; unmatched bases: 9. The CDR3 is 18 residues long.

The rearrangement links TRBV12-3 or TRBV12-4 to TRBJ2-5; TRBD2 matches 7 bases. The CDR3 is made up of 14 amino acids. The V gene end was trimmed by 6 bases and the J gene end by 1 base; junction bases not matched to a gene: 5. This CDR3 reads CASRKAGSQETQYF. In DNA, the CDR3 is TGTGCCAGCAGGAAAGCGGGGAGCCAAGAGACCCAGTACTTC.

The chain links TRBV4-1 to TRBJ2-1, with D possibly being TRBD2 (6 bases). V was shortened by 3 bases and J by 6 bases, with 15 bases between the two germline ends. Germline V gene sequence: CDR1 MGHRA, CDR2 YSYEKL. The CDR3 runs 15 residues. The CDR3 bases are TGCGCCAGCAGCCATCTGGCGGGAAGTAGCAATGAGCAGTTCTTC. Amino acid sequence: CASSHLAGSSNEQFF.

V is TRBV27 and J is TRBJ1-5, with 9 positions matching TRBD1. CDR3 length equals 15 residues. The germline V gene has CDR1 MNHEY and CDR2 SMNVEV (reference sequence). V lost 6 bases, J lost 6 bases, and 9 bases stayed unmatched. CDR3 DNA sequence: TGTGCCAGCAGGCCCTCCGGGACAGGGAGTCAGCCCCAGCATTTT. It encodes CASRPSGTGSQPQHF.

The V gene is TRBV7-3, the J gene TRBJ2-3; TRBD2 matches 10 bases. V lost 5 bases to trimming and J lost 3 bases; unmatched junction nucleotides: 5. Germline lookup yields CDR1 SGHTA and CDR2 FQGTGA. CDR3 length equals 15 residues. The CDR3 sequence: CASSHSGGMTDTQYF. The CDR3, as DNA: TGTGCCAGCAGCCATAGCGGGGGGATGACAGATACGCAGTATTTT.

Written as DNA, the CDR3 is TGTGCCAGCAGCTGGGGACTAGCGGAAAAGCGCTACGAGCAGTACTTC. Encoded protein: CASSWGLAEKRYEQYF. The gene calls are TRBV7-2 and TRBJ2-7, with 11 bases lining up with TRBD2. Germline V gene lookup returns CDR1 SGHTA and CDR2 FQGNSA. V shed 4 bases, J shed 3 bases, and the junction held 8 bases outside the gene matches. The CDR3 length is 16 residues.

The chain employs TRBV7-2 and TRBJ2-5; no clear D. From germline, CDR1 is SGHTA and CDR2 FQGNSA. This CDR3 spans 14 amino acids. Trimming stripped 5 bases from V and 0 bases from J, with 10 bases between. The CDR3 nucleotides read TGTGCCAGCAGCGAAGACTTGTACCAAGAGACCCAGTACTTC. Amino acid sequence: CASSEDLYQETQYF.

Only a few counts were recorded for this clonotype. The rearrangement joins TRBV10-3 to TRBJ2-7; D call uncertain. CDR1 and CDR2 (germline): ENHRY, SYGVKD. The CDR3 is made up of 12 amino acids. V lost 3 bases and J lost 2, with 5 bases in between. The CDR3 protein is CAISEQTYEQYF. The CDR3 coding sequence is TGTGCCATCAGTGAACAAACCTACGAGCAGTACTTC.

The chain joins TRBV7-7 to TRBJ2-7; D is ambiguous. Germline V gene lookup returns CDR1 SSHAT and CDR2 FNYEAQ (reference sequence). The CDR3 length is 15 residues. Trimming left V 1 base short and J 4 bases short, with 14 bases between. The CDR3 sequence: CASSLDISGVYEQYF. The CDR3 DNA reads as TGTGCCAGCAGCTTAGACATCAGTGGAGTATACGAGCAGTACTTC.

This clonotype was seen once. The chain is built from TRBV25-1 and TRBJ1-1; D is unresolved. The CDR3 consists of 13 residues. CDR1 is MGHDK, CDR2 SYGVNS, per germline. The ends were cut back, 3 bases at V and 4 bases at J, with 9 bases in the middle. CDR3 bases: TGTGCCAGCAGTGACCCATTGACCACTGAAGCTTTCTTT. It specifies CASSDPLTTEAFF.

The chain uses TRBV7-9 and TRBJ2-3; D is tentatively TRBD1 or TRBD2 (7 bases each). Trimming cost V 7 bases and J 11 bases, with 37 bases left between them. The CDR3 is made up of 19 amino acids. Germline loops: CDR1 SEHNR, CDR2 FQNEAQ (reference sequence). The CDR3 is CASTPRGTARTTSTDMQYF. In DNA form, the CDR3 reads TGTGCCAGCACCCCAAGGGGGACAGCCAGGACGACTAGCACAGACATGCAGTATTTT. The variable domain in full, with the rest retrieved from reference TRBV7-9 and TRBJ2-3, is DTGVSQNPRHKITKRGQNVTFRCDPISEHNRLYWYRQTLGQGPEFLTYFQNEAQLEKSRLLSDRFSAERPKGSFSTLEIQRTEQGDSAMYLCASTPRGTARTTSTDMQYFGPGTRLTVL.

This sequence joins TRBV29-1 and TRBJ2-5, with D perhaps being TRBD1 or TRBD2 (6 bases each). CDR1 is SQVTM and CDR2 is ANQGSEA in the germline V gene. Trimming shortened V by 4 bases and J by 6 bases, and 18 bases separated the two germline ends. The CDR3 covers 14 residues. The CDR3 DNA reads TGCAGCGTTGGCGGGGCTGACAGGCTAAAGACCCAGTACTTC. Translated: CSVGGADRLKTQYF.

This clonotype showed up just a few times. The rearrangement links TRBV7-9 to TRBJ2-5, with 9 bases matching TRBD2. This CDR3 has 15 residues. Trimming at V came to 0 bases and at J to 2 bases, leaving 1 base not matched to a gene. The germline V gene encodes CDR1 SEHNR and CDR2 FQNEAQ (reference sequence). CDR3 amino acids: CASSLALAGQETQYF. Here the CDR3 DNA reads TGTGCCAGCAGCTTAGCTCTAGCGGGGCAAGAGACCCAGTACTTC.

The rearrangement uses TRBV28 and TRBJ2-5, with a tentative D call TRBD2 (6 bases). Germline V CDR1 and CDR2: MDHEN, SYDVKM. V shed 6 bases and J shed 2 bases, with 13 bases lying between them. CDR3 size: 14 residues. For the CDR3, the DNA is TGTGCCAGCAGCGAATCGGGGGTACAAGAGACCCAGTACTTC. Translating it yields CASSESGVQETQYF.

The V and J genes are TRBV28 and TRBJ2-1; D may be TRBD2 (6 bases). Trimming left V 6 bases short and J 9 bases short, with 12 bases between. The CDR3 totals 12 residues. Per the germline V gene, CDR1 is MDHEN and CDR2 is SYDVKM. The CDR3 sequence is CASRFGGTEQFF. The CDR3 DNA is TGTGCCAGCAGATTTGGAGGGACTGAGCAGTTCTTC. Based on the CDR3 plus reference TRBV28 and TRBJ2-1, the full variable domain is DVKVTQSSRYLVKRTGEKVFLECVQDMDHENMFWYRQDPGLGLRLIYFSYDVKMKEKGDIPEGYSVSREKKERFSLILESASTNQTSMYLCASRFGGTEQFFGPGTRLTVL.

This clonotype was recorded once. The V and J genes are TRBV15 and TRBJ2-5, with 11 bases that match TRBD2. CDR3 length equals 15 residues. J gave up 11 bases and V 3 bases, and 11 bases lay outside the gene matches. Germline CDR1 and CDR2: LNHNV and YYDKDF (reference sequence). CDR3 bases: TGTGCCACCAGCAGGCCTGGTGGTAGCGGGAGGGTGCAGTACTTC. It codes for CATSRPGGSGRVQYF.

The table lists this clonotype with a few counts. The CDR3 region is CASSLDSGDFNEQYF. The CDR3 DNA sequence: TGTGCCAGCAGCCTCGACTCGGGGGACTTTAACGAGCAGTACTTC. The chain has TRBV9 and TRBJ2-7; TRBD2 is a possible D gene (6 bases). The CDR3 consists of 15 residues. Germline CDR1 reads SGDLS; CDR2 reads YYNGEE. Deletions cut 4 bases from V and 5 bases from J, with 19 bases between.

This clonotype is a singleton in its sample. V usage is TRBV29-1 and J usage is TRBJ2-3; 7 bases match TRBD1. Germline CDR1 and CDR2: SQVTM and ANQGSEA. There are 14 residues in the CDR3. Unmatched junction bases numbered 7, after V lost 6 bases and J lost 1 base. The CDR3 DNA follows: TGCAGCGTAGGAGACAGGGTAGGCACAGATACGCAGTATTTT. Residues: CSVGDRVGTDTQYF.

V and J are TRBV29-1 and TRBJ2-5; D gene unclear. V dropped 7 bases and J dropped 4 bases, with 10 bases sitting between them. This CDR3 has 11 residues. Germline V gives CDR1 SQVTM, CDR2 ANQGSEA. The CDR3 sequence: CSARPLETQYF. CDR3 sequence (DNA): TGCAGCGCCAGACCGCTAGAGACCCAGTACTTC.

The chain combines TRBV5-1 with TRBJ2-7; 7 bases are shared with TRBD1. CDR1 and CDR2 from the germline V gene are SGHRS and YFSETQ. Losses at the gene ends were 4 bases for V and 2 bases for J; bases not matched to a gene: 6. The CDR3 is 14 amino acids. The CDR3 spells CASSGSGGPYEQYF. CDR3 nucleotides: TGCGCCAGCAGCGGTTCAGGGGGTCCCTACGAGCAGTACTTC.

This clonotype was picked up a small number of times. CDR3 nucleotides: TGTGCCAGCAGTGACCCGACATCTTCTAACTATGGCTACACCTTC. Residues: CASSDPTSSNYGYTF. This chain links TRBV6-6 with TRBJ1-2; D is unclear. This CDR3 has 15 amino acids. With 5 bases removed from V and 0 bases from J, the gap between germline ends came to 13 bases. Germline CDR1 MNHNY, CDR2 SVGAGI (reference sequence).

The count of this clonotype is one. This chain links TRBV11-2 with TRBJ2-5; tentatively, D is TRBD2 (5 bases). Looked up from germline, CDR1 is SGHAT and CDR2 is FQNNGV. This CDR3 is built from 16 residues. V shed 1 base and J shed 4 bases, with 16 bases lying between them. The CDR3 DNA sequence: TGTGCCAGCAGCTTAGCTTGGCGGGCGTGGGGAGAGACCCAGTACTTC. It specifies CASSLAWRAWGETQYF.

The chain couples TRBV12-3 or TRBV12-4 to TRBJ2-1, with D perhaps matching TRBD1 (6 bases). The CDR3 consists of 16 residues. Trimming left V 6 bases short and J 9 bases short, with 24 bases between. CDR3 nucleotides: TGTGCCAGCAGGTCGACAGGCGTTGTTGGTAAGGGTGAGCAGTTCTTC. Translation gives CASRSTGVVGKGEQFF.

In DNA form, the CDR3 reads TGCAGCGCCCGACTAGCGGCGGACACAGATACGCAGTATTTT. This sequence encodes CSARLAADTDTQYF. This sequence joins TRBV29-1 and TRBJ2-3, with TRBD2 matching 9 bases. The CDR3 totals 14 residues. Trimming removed 7 bases from V and 2 bases from J; junction bases left unmatched: 7. Germline assignment: CDR1 SQVTM and CDR2 ANQGSEA.

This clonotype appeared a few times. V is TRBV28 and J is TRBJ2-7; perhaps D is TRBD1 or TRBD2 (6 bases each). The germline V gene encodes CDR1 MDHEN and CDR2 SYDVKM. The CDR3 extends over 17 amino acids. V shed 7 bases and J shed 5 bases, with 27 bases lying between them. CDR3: CASTRGLEQGRGDEQYF. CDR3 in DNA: TGTGCCAGCACCCGCGGGCTTGAACAGGGCCGCGGGGACGAGCAGTACTTC.